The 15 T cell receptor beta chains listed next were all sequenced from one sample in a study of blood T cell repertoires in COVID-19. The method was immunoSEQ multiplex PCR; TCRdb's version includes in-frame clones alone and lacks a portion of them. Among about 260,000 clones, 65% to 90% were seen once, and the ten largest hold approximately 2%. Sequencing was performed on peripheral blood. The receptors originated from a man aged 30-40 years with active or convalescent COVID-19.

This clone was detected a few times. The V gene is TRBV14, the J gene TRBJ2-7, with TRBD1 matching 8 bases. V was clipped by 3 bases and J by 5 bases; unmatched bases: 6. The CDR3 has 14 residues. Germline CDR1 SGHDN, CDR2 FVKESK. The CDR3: CASSQLDRVHEQYF. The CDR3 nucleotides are TGTGCCAGCAGCCAGCTGGACAGGGTCCACGAGCAGTACTTC.

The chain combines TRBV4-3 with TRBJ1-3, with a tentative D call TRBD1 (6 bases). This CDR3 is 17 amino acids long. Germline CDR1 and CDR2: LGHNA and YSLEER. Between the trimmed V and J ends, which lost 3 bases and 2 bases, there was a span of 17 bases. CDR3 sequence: CASSQTIITGTGNTIYF. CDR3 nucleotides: TGCGCCAGCAGCCAGACAATAATAACAGGGACTGGAAACACCATATATTTT.

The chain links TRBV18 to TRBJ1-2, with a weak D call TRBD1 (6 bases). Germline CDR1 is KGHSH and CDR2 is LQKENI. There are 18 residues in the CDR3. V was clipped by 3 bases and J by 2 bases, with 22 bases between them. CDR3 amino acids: CASSPLAPWDMRNYGYTF. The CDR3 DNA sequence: TGTGCCAGCTCACCTTTAGCTCCCTGGGACATGAGAAACTATGGCTACACCTTC. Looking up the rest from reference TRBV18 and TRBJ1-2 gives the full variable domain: NAGVMQNPRHLVRRRGQEARLRCSPMKGHSHVYWYRQLPEEGLKFMVYLQKENIIDESGMPKERFSAEFPKEGPSILRIQQVVRGDSAAYFCASSPLAPWDMRNYGYTFGSGTRLTVV.

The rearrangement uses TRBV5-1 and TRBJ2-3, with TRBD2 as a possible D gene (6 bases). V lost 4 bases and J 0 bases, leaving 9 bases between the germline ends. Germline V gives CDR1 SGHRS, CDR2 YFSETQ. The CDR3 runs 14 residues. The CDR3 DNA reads TGCGCCAGCAGCCCGGGACTGAGCACAGATACGCAGTATTTT. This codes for CASSPGLSTDTQYF.

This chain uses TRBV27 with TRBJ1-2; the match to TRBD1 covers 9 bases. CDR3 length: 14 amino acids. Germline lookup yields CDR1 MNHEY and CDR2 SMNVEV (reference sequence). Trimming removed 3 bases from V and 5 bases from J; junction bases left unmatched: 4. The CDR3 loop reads CASSFMGQGYGYTF. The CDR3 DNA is TGTGCCAGCAGTTTTATGGGACAGGGTTATGGCTACACCTTC.

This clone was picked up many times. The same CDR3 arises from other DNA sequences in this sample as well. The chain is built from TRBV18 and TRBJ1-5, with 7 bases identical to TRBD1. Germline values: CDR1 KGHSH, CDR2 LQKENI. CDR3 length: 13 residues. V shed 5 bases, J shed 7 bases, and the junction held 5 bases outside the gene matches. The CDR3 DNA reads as TGTGCCAGCTCAACAGGGGCTGGGCAGCCCCAGCATTTT. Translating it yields CASSTGAGQPQHF.

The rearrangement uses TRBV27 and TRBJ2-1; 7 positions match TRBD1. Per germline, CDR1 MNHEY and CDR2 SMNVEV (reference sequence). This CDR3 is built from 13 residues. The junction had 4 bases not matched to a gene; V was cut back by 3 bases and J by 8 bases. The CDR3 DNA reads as TGTGCCAGCAGTTTTGAAGGGGGCGATGAGCAGTTCTTC. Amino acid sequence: CASSFEGGDEQFF.

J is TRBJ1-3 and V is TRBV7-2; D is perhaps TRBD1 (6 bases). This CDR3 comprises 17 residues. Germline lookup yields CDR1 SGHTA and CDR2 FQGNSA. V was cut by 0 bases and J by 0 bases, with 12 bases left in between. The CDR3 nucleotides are TGTGCCAGCAGCTTAGCAGTAGGGGGATACTCTGGAAACACCATATATTTT. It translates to CASSLAVGGYSGNTIYF.

Here the CDR3 DNA reads TGCAGCGGCCGACAGAAGAATGAAAAACTGTTTTTT. This gives the protein CSGRQKNEKLFF. This chain uses TRBV29-1 with TRBJ1-4; D possibly corresponds to TRBD1 (5 bases). This CDR3 has 12 amino acids. The ends were cut back, 7 bases at V and 5 bases at J, with 11 bases in the middle. Germline lookup yields CDR1 SQVTM and CDR2 ANQGSEA.

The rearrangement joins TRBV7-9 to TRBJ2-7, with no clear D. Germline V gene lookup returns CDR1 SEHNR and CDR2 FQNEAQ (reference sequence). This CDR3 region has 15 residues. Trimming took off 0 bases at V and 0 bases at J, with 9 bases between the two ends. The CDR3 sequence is CASSLARGSSYEQYF. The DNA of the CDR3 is TGTGCCAGCAGCTTAGCGAGAGGTAGCTCCTACGAGCAGTACTTC.

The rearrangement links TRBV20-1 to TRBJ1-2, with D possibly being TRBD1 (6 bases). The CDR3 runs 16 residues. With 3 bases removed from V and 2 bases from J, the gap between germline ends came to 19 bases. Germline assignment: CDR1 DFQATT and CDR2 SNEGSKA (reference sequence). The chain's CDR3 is CSASGRGGPKNYGYTF. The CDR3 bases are TGCAGTGCTAGTGGCCGGGGGGGGCCTAAGAACTATGGCTACACCTTC.

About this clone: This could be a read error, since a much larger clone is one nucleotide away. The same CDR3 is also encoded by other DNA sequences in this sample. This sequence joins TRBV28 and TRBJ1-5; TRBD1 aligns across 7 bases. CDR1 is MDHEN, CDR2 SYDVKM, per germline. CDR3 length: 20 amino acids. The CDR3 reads CASSLFQGVYQLGDHQPQHF. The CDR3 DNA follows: TGTGCCAGCAGTTTATTCCAGGGGGTATATCAGCTAGGGGATCATCAACCCCAGCATTTT.

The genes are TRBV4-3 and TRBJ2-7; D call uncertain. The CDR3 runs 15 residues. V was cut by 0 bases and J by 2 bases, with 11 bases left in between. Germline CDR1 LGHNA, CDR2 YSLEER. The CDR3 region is CASSQDAARTYEQYF. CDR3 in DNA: TGCGCCAGCAGCCAAGATGCCGCCAGGACCTACGAGCAGTACTTC.

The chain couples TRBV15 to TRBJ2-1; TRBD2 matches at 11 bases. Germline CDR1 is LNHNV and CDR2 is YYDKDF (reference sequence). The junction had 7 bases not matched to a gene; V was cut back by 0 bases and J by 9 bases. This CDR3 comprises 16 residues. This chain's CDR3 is CATSRDLASGGFEQFF. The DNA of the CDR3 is TGTGCCACCAGCAGAGATCTGGCTAGCGGGGGGTTTGAGCAGTTCTTC. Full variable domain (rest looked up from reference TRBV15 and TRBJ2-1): DAMVIQNPRYQVTQFGKPVTLSCSQTLNHNVMYWYQQKSSQAPKLLFHYYDKDFNNEADTPDNFQSRRPNTSFCFLDIRSPGLGDTAMYLCATSRDLASGGFEQFFGPGTRLTVL.

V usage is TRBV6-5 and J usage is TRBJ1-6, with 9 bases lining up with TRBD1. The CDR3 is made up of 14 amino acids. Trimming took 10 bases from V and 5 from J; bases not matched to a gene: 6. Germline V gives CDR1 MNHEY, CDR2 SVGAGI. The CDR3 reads CAISRDRDNSPLHF. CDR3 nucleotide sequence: TGTGCCATATCCCGGGACAGGGATAATTCACCCCTCCACTTT.